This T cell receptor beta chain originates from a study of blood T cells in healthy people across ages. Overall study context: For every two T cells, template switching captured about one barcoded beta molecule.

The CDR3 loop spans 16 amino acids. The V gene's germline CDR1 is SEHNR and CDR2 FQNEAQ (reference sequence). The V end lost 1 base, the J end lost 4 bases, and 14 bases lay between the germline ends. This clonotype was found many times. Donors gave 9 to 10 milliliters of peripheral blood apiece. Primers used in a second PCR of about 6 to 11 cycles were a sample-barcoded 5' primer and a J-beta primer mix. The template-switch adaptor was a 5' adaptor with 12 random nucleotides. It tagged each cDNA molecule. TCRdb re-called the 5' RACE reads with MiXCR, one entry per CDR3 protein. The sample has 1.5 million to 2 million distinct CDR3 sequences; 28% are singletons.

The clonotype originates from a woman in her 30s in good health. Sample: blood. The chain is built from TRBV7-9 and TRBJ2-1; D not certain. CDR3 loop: CASSLDRPEWYNEQFF. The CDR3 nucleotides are TGTGCCAGCAGCTTAGATCGGCCAGAGTGGTACAATGAGCAGTTCTTC.